The sequence of this T cell receptor (beta chain) was determined in a study of CD8+CD57+ T cells in acquired aplastic anemia. Sequencing was done on patients that had shown CD8+CD57+ cell expansion by flow cytometry. The CDR3 sequence is 13 residues long. Per germline, CDR1 SGHDN and CDR2 FVKESK. Between the trimmed V and J ends, which lost 5 bases and 7 bases, there was a span of 14 bases. CDR3 and TCR beta VDJ profiling relied on a genomic DNA template. TCRdb itself ran the reads through MiXCR, one entry per CDR3 protein. Of approximately 150,000 distinct CDR3 sequences listed, about 64% are singletons.

The chain links TRBV14 to TRBJ1-1; no firm D call. This TCR came from a human donor with aplastic anemia. The sample was sorted CD4+, CD8+, or CD8+CD57+ T cells (not recorded which) from PBMCs. CDR3 nucleotide sequence: TGTGCCAGCAGCTCATTTAGGGCGGTTGAAGCTTTCTTT. It yields the protein CASSSFRAVEAFF.